This T cell receptor (beta chain) was observed in a study of T-cell reconstitution after alpha-beta-depleted transplantation in children. Preparation of the TCRbeta library used unique molecular identifiers. TCRdb reprocessed the PCR reads with MiXCR, giving one entry per CDR3 protein. The table includes fewer than 700,000 distinct CDR3 sequences, 20% to 25% detected once. Comment on this clonotype: As yet, its antigen is unknown.

Study results and limitations: Several hundred expanded graft clones reportedly supplied alpha-beta T cells about two months after transplant.

This specimen was PBMCs, mostly from graft donor cells, taken 360 days after TCRalphabeta/CD19-depleted stem cell transplant. This receptor was identified in a boy in the first two years of life who had a stem cell transplant for acute myeloid leukemia, so the T cells may come from the graft donor.

The CDR3 loop is CAISDPDSSGNTIYF. The CDR3 coding sequence is TGTGCCATCAGTGACCCCGACAGCTCTGGAAACACCATATATTTT. The gene calls are TRBV10-3 and TRBJ1-3, with a tentative D call TRBD1 (5 bases). Per germline, CDR1 ENHRY and CDR2 SYGVKD. The CDR3 runs to 15 residues. Trimming removed 3 bases at V and 0 bases at J, with 9 bases between.